This TCR beta chain was captured by sequencing in a study of blood T cell repertoires in COVID-19. The overall study: COVID-19 samples collected from the United States, Italy and Spain covered acute and convalescent phases. T cells, B-cell-depleted T cells, or PBMCs provided the cDNA or gDNA that served as material.

The CDR3 is 11 residues long. Trimming cost V 8 bases and J 4 bases, with 11 bases left between them. The germline gives CDR1 SQVTM, CDR2 ANQGSEA. In the original workflow: The authors estimated nucleated cell counts from reference gene primer amplification. Profiled with immunoSEQ multiplex PCR; TCRdb holds only in-frame clones, not every one. The V and J calls and clone size are taken from that table; D and trimming were inferred from the DNA. Of 110,000 or so clones listed, over 65% are singletons. V gene TRBV29-1 combines with J gene TRBJ2-5; D unresolved. Material: peripheral blood. The clonotype comes from a man in his 70s with acute or convalescent COVID-19. The CDR3 is CSSRQRETQYF. In DNA form, the CDR3 reads TGCAGCTCCAGACAAAGAGAGACCCAGTACTTC.